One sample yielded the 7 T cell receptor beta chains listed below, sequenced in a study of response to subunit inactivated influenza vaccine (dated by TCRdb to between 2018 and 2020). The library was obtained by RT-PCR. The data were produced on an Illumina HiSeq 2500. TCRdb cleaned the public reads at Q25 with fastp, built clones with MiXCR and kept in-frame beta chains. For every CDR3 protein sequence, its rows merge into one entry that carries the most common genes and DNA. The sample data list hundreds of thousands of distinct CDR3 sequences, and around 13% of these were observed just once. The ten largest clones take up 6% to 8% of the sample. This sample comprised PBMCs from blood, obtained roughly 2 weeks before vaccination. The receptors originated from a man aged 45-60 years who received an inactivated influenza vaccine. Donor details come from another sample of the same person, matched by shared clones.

The CDR3, as DNA: TGTGCCAGCAGGTCGGTGAGCAGGGGGTTCTCCTACGAGCAGTACTTC. Its translation is CASRSVSRGFSYEQYF. This rearrangement joins TRBV27 to TRBJ2-7, with TRBD1 matching 7 bases. Germline lookup yields CDR1 MNHEY and CDR2 SMNVEV (reference sequence). V was pared by 6 bases and J by 0 bases, with 11 bases of the junction left unmatched. The CDR3 runs to 16 residues.

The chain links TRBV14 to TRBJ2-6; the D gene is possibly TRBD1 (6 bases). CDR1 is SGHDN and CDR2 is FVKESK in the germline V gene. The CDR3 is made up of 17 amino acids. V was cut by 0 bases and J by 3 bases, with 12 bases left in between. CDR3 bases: TGTGCCAGCAGCCAAGAGCCAGGGGCGCATGGGGCCAACGTCCTGACTTTC. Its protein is CASSQEPGAHGANVLTF.

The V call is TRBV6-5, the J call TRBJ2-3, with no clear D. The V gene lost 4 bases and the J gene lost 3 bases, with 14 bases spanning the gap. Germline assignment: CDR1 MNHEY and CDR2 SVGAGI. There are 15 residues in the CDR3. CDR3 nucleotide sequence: TGTGCCAGCAGTTCGCTAAATCGCAGGACAGATACGCAGTATTTT. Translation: CASSSLNRRTDTQYF.

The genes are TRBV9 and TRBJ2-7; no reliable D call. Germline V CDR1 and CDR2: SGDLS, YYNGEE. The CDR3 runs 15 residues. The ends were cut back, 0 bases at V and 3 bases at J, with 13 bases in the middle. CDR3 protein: CASSVGGASNYEQYF. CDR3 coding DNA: TGTGCCAGCAGCGTAGGTGGAGCGTCCAACTACGAGCAGTACTTC.

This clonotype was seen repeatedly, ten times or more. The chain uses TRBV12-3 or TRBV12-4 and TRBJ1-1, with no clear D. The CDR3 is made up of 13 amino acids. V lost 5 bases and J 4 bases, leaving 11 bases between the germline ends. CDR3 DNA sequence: TGTGCCAGCAGTCACGAGTTGTCCACTGAAGCTTTCTTT. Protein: CASSHELSTEAFF.

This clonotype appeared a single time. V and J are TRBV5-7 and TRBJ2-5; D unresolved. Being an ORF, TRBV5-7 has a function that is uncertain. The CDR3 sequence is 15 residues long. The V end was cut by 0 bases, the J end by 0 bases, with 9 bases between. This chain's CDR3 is CASSLGLLNQETQYF. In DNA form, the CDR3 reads TGTGCCAGCAGCTTGGGGCTCCTCAACCAAGAGACCCAGTACTTC.

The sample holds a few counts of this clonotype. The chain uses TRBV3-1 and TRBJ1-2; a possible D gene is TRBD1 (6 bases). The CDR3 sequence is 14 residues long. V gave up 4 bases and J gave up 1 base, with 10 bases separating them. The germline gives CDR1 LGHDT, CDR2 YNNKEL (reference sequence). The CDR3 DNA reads TGTGCCAGCAGCCCCGGGACAAATAACTATGGCTACACCTTC. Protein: CASSPGTNNYGYTF.